Below are 14 T cell receptor beta chains sequenced from a single sample in a study of early T cells in non-severe SARS-CoV-2 infection (dated by TCRdb to about 2021). Library preparation employed 5' RACE. TCRdb records NextSeq 500 as the sequencer. The public reads were reprocessed in TCRdb via fastp at Q25 and MiXCR, keeping in-frame beta chains. Under each unique CDR3 protein, matching rows form one entry showing the most common genes and DNA. The sample has 80,000 or so distinct CDR3 sequences on record, over 9% of them singletons. The top ten clonotypes cover approximately 12% of the sample. Specimen: whole blood, collected at baseline. Receptors originate from an adult who was a healthcare worker with PCR-confirmed SARS-CoV-2 infection or an uninfected control (not recorded which).

The table lists this clonotype with many counts. In nucleotides, the CDR3 is TGTGCCAGCAGTGTGTTGCCAGATACGCAGTATTTT. As protein: CASSVLPDTQYF. The chain employs TRBV6-1 and TRBJ2-3; D uncertain. The CDR3 contains 12 residues. CDR1 is MNHNS and CDR2 is SASEGT in the germline V gene. Trimming stripped 4 bases from V and 4 bases from J, with 6 bases between.

This clonotype has only a few counts. The rearrangement links TRBV5-5 to TRBJ1-2; possibly TRBD1 for D (5 bases). The germline V gene encodes CDR1 SGHKS and CDR2 YYEKEE (reference sequence). Trimming shortened V by 0 bases and J by 4 bases, and 13 bases separated the two germline ends. The CDR3 is made up of 15 amino acids. The DNA for the CDR3 is TGTGCCAGCAGCTTGGAGGGGAAGGAACCCTATGGCTACACCTTC. Translated, it gives CASSLEGKEPYGYTF.

This clonotype was detected many times. This rearrangement joins TRBV28 to TRBJ2-5; tentatively, D is TRBD2 (5 bases). Trimming removed 5 bases from V and 5 bases from J, with 18 bases in between. Germline V CDR1 and CDR2: MDHEN, SYDVKM. The CDR3 extends over 15 amino acids. CDR3 nucleotide sequence: TGTGCCAGCAGTCCCGGACCCGACGGGATCGAGACCCAGTACTTC. Residues: CASSPGPDGIETQYF. Looking up the rest from reference TRBV28 and TRBJ2-5 gives the full variable domain: DVKVTQSSRYLVKRTGEKVFLECVQDMDHENMFWYRQDPGLGLRLIYFSYDVKMKEKGDIPEGYSVSREKKERFSLILESASTNQTSMYLCASSPGPDGIETQYFGPGTRLLVL.

This clonotype was detected a few times. This chain uses TRBV2 with TRBJ1-2; no reliable D call. V was clipped by 6 bases and J by 3 bases, with 8 bases between them. The CDR3 runs 12 residues. The germline gives CDR1 SNHLY, CDR2 FYNNEI. CDR3 amino acids: CASRGRDYGYTF. The DNA of the CDR3 is TGTGCCAGCAGGGGCCGAGACTATGGCTACACCTTC.

This clonotype was counted a single time. The CDR3 DNA reads as TGTGCCAGCAGCGTGGACCCGACTGGTAATGAAAAACTGTTTTTT. Its translation: CASSVDPTGNEKLFF. The rearrangement uses TRBV5-5 and TRBJ1-4; D remains unclear. The CDR3 loop spans 15 amino acids. V lost 4 bases, J lost 4 bases, and 14 bases lay in between. The germline CDR1 and CDR2 sequences are SGHKS and YYEKEE (reference sequence).

This clonotype was observed at least ten times. The chain combines TRBV5-1 with TRBJ1-1, with a possible D match to TRBD1 (6 bases). The V end was cut by 4 bases, the J end by 1 base, with 11 bases between. The CDR3 spans 14 residues. Germline V CDR1 and CDR2: SGHRS, YFSETQ. The CDR3 spells CASSAGDKNTEAFF. The CDR3 region has the DNA TGCGCCAGCAGCGCCGGGGACAAGAACACTGAAGCTTTCTTT.

This clonotype was recorded a few times. This chain joins TRBV12-3 or TRBV12-4 and TRBJ1-1; D is ambiguous. The CDR3 length is 15 residues. Trimming removed 4 bases at V and 5 bases at J, with 17 bases between. In nucleotides, the CDR3 is TGTGCCAGCAGTTCCCCGAGTGGAGGGCTAACTGAAGCTTTCTTT. Amino acids: CASSSPSGGLTEAFF.

A note on this clonotype: Being one base from a much bigger clone, this may be a read error. V is TRBV6-6 and J is TRBJ1-3, with 7 bases fitting TRBD1. The germline V gene has CDR1 MNHNY and CDR2 SVGAGI (reference sequence). The CDR3 contains 12 residues. The CDR3, as DNA: TGTGACAGCGGACAGGACGGAAACACCATATATTTT. The encoded protein is CDSGQDGNTIYF.

This clonotype was picked up many times. The J gene is TRBJ1-1, the V gene TRBV2; 9 bases match TRBD1. V trimming: 6 bases; J trimming: 3 bases; junction bases outside the gene matches: 11. The CDR3 has 16 residues. Germline V gene data show CDR1 as SNHLY and CDR2 as FYNNEI. The CDR3 bases are TGTGCCAGCAGGCCCCGGACAGGGGAAGTAGACACTGAAGCTTTCTTT. Translating it yields CASRPRTGEVDTEAFF.

This sequence joins TRBV3-1 and TRBJ2-1, with 15 bases fitting TRBD2. Germline assignment: CDR1 LGHDT and CDR2 YNNKEL (reference sequence). CDR3 size: 17 residues. With V trimmed by 1 base and J by 7 bases, 5 bases remained unmatched. The CDR3 sequence is CASSQVAGLAGGNEQFF. For the CDR3, the DNA is TGTGCCAGCAGCCAAGTCGCAGGACTAGCGGGGGGGAATGAGCAGTTCTTC.

The chain uses TRBV18 and TRBJ1-2; no definite D call. The germline V gene encodes CDR1 KGHSH and CDR2 LQKENI. This CDR3 comprises 18 residues. V lost 0 bases and J lost 5, with 22 bases in between. The CDR3 coding sequence is TGTGCCAGCTCACCACCCCGGCCCTATCATCCCGGTCCGTATGGCTACACCTTC. Encoded protein: CASSPPRPYHPGPYGYTF. The full variable domain, rest sourced from reference TRBV18 and TRBJ1-2, is NAGVMQNPRHLVRRRGQEARLRCSPMKGHSHVYWYRQLPEEGLKFMVYLQKENIIDESGMPKERFSAEFPKEGPSILRIQQVVRGDSAAYFCASSPPRPYHPGPYGYTFGSGTRLTVV.

This clonotype was picked up a small number of times. The chain has TRBV10-3 and TRBJ2-5; D is perhaps TRBD1 (5 bases). V was cut by 11 bases and J by 5 bases, with 18 bases left in between. The CDR3 loop spans 13 amino acids. Germline CDR1 ENHRY, CDR2 SYGVKD. The CDR3 DNA is TGTGCCTCGAACAGGCAGGAAAGGGAGACCCAGTACTTC. This encodes CASNRQERETQYF.

This clonotype occurred a few times. The rearrangement links TRBV28 to TRBJ1-2; 7 nucleotides match TRBD1. Germline V gene sequence: CDR1 MDHEN, CDR2 SYDVKM. Trimming removed 2 bases from V and 8 bases from J; junction bases left unmatched: 11. The length of the CDR3 is 15 residues. The CDR3 loop reads CASSLMFGQGEGYTF. CDR3 bases: TGTGCCAGCAGTTTAATGTTTGGGCAGGGGGAAGGCTACACCTTC.

This sequence joins TRBV20-1 and TRBJ2-7, with 8 positions matching TRBD1. The CDR3 is 13 amino acids. The germline V gene encodes CDR1 DFQATT and CDR2 SNEGSKA (reference sequence). Trimming removed 6 bases from V and 3 bases from J; junction bases left unmatched: 7. The CDR3 reads CSARGTGHYEQYF. The CDR3, as DNA: TGCAGTGCCCGCGGGACAGGCCACTACGAGCAGTACTTC.